This TCR beta chain comes out of a study of PD-1 blockade in classical Hodgkin lymphoma. The repertoire was sequenced with immunoSEQ multiplex PCR; TCRdb's copy has only in-frame clones and lacks some. The sample yields some 53,000 clones, roughly nine tenths seen once. Time point here: cycle 4 day 1 (C4D1), after about 6 weeks of nivolumab. Each patient experienced a relapse that followed autologous stem cell transplantation, and brentuximab vedotin exposure varied. General study results and limits: TCR diversity rose significantly by C4D1 in CD4+ but not CD8+ cells. Initiation of nivolumab under 1 year after ASCT led to exclusion of patients.

Notes on this clone: Its antigen is unidentified.

Germline CDR1 and CDR2: LNHDA and SQIVND (reference sequence). This CDR3 is built from 17 residues. Between the trimmed V and J ends, which lost 2 bases and 0 bases, there was a span of 11 bases. Sequenced material: peripheral blood mononuclear cells (PBMCs), taken before the fourth cycle of nivolumab. The clonotype was recovered from a human donor with classical Hodgkin lymphoma. The genes are TRBV19 and TRBJ2-6; perhaps TRBD1 as D (6 bases). The CDR3 coding sequence is TGTGCCAGTAGTATACAGGGGACCCTCTCTGGGGCCAACGTCCTGACTTTC. Translated, it gives CASSIQGTLSGANVLTF. Full variable domain (missing parts from reference TRBV19 and TRBJ2-6): DGGITQSPKYLFRKEGQNVTLSCEQNLNHDAMYWYRQDPGQGLRLIYYSQIVNDFQKGDIAEGYSVSREKKESFPLTVTSAQKNPTAFYLCASSIQGTLSGANVLTFGAGSRLTVL.